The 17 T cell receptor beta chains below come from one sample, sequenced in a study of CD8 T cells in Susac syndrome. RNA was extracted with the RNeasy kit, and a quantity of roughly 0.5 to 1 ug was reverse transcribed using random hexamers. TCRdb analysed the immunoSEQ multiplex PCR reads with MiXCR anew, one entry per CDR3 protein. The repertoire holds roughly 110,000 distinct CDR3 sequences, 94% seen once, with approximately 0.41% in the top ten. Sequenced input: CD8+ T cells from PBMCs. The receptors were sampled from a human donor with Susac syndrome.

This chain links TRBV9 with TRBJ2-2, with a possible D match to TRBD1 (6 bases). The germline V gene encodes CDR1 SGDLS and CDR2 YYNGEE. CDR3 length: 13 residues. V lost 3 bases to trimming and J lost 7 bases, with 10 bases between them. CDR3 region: CASSGIQGGELFF. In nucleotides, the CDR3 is TGTGCCAGCAGCGGCATACAGGGCGGGGAGCTGTTTTTT.

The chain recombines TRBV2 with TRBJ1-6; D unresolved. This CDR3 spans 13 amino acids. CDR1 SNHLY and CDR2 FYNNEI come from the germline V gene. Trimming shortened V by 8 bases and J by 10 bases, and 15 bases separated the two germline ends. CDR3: CASGEALASPLHF. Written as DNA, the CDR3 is TGTGCCAGCGGGGAGGCACTAGCCTCACCCCTCCACTTT.

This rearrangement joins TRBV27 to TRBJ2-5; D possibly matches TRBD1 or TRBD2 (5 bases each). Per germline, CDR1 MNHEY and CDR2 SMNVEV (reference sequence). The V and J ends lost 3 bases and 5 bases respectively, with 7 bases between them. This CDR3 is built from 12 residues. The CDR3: CASSFWGETQYF. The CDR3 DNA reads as TGTGCCAGCAGTTTCTGGGGGGAGACCCAGTACTTC.

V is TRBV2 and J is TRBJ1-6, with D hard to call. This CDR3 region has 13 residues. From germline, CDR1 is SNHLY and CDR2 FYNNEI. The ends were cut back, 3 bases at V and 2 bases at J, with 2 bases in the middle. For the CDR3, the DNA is TGTGCCAGCAGTGACCCCTATAATTCACCCCTCCACTTT. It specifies CASSDPYNSPLHF.

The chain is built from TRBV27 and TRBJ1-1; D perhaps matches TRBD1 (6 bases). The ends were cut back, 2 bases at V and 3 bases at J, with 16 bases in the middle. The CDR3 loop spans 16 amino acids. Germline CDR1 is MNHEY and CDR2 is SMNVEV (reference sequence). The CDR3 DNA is TGTGCCAGCAGTTTACGGGCAGGGGCGTTGGACACTGAAGCTTTCTTT. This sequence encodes CASSLRAGALDTEAFF.

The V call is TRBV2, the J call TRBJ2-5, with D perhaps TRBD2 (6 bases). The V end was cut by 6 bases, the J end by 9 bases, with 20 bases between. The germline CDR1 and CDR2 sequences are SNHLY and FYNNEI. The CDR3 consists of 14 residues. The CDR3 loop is CASREGTGERPQYF. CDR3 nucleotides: TGTGCCAGCAGGGAGGGTACGGGGGAGAGGCCCCAGTACTTC.

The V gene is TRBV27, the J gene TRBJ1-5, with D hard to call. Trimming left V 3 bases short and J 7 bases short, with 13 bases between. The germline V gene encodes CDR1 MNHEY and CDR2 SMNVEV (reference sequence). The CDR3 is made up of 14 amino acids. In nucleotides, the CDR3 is TGTGCCAGCAGTTTTGGCAGTTTGGGACAGCCCCAGCATTTT. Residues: CASSFGSLGQPQHF.

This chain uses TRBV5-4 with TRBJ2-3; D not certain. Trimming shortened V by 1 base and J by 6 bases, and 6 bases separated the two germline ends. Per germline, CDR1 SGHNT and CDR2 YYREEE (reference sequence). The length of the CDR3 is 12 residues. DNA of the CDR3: TGTGCCAGCAGCTTGTTCGGGGATACGCAGTATTTT. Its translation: CASSLFGDTQYF.

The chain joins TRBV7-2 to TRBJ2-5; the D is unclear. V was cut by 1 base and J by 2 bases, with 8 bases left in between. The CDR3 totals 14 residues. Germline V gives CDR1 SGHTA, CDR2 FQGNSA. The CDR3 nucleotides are TGTGCCAGCAGCTTAGACATCCTTCAAGAGACCCAGTACTTC. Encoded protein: CASSLDILQETQYF.

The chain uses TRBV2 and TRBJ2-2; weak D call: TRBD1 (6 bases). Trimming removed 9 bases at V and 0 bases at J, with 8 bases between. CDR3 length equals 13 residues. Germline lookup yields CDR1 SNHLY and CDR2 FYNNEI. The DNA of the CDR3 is TGTGCCAGACAGGGCCCGAACACCGGGGAGCTGTTTTTT. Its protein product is CARQGPNTGELFF.

CDR3 coding DNA: TGTGCCACATCAGGGGGCGGGGGCTCCTACGAGCAGTACTTC. Encoded protein: CATSGGGGSYEQYF. This sequence joins TRBV15 and TRBJ2-7, with a possible D match to TRBD1 (8 bases). The CDR3 is made up of 14 amino acids. Trimming took 9 bases from V and 0 from J, leaving 15 bases between them. Germline CDR1 reads LNHNV; CDR2 reads YYDKDF (reference sequence).

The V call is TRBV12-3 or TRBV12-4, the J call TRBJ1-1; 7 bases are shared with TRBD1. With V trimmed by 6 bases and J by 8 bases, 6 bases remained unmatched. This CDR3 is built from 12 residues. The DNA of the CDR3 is TGTGCCAGCAGCACTAACAGGGGAGAAGCTTTCTTT. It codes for CASSTNRGEAFF.

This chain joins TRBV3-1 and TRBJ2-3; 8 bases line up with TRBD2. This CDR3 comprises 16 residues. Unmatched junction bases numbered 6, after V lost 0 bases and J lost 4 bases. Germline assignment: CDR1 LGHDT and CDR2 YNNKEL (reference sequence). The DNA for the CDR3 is TGTGCCAGCAGCCAAGAAGGCGGGGGGCCTTCAGATACGCAGTATTTT. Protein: CASSQEGGGPSDTQYF.

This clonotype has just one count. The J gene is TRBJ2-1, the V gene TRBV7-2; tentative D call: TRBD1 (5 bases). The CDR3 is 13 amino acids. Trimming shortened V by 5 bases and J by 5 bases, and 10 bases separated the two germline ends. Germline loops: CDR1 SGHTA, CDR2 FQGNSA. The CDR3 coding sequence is TGTGCCAGCAGCCCGCCAGGGAACAATGAGCAGTTCTTC. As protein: CASSPPGNNEQFF.

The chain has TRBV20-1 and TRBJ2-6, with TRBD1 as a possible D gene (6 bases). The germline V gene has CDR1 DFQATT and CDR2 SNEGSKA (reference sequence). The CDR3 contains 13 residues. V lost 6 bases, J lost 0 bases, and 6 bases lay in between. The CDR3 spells CSARGSGANVLTF. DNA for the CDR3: TGCAGTGCCAGGGGCTCTGGGGCCAACGTCCTGACTTTC.

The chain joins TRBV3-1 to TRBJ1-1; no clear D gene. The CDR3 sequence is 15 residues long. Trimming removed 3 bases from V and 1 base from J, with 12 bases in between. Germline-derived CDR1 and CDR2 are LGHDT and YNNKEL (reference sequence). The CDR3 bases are TGTGCCAGCAGCCAGGACGTGAGCGGGAACACTGAAGCTTTCTTT. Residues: CASSQDVSGNTEAFF. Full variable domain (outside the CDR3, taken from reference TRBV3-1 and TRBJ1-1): DTAVSQTPKYLVTQMGNDKSIKCEQNLGHDTMYWYKQDSKKFLKIMFSYNNKELIINETVPNRFSPKSPDKAHLNLHINSLELGDSAVYFCASSQDVSGNTEAFFGQGTRLTVV.

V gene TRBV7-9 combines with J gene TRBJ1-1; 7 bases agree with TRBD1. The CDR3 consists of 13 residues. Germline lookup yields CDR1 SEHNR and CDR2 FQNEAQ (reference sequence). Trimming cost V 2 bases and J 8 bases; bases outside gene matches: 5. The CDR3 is CASSLPRGPEAFF. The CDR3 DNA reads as TGTGCCAGCAGCTTACCGAGGGGGCCGGAAGCTTTCTTT.